This T cell receptor beta chain originates from a study of cytomegalovirus exposure and HLA in healthy donors. This clone was seen more than once but under ten times. Its target is unknown. General observations from the study: In all likelihood, a cluster of highly shared sequence variants was a sequencing artifact. Further analysis was carried out later, and it showed several of the most significant clusters appearing linked to common viral pathogens.

V was cut by 0 bases and J by 2 bases, with 28 bases left in between. CDR1 SNHLY and CDR2 FYNNEI come from the germline V gene. There are 21 residues in the CDR3. It was with 60 Vbeta and 13 Jbeta primers that the PCR ran. Generated by immunoSEQ multiplex PCR, the TCRdb table keeps only in-frame clones and is missing some. Of roughly 180,000 clones listed, approximately 80% are singletons. This rearrangement joins TRBV2 to TRBJ2-5; D may be TRBD2 (7 bases). This receptor was taken from a female donor in good health and CMV-seronegative. The sequenced material came from PBMCs. CDR3 loop: CASSEAPRGGGPQLRQETQYF. For the CDR3, the DNA is TGTGCCAGCAGTGAAGCTCCGCGAGGGGGGGGCCCACAACTCCGTCAAGAGACCCAGTACTTC.